The 21 T cell receptor beta chains reported below all come from one sample, sequenced in a study of blood T cell repertoires in COVID-19. The table came from immunoSEQ multiplex PCR; TCRdb's copy has only in-frame clones and leaves some out. The table includes approximately 300,000 clones, roughly 90% detected once. The sample was peripheral blood. The receptors stem from a woman between 50 and 59 years old with active or convalescent COVID-19.

The chain carries TRBV30 and TRBJ1-1; D is unresolved. CDR3 length equals 13 residues. Trimming pared 0 bases from V and 6 bases from J, leaving 11 bases between. Per germline, CDR1 GTSNPN and CDR2 SVGIG (reference sequence). This chain's CDR3 is CAWSVEGWAEAFF. CDR3 sequence (DNA): TGTGCCTGGAGTGTTGAGGGATGGGCTGAAGCTTTCTTT.

This clone was seen a handful of times. The rearrangement links TRBV19 to TRBJ1-5, with D perhaps TRBD1 (6 bases). The CDR3 spans 17 residues. Germline-derived CDR1 and CDR2 are LNHDA and SQIVND (reference sequence). V was cut by 1 base and J by 3 bases, with 16 bases left in between. The DNA of the CDR3 is TGTGCCAGTAGTATAGGCGGACAGTTAAGGCTCAATCAGCCCCAGCATTTT. Residues: CASSIGGQLRLNQPQHF.

V gene TRBV4-3 combines with J gene TRBJ2-7; possible D gene TRBD2, 5 bases. Trimming cost V 0 bases and J 6 bases, with 18 bases left between them. CDR3 length: 16 residues. Per germline, CDR1 LGHNA and CDR2 YSLEER. The DNA for the CDR3 is TGCGCCAGCAGCCAAGAGAGCTCAACTAGATGGGGCGAGCAGTACTTC. It specifies CASSQESSTRWGEQYF.

The chain combines TRBV4-3 with TRBJ1-2; 9 bases map to TRBD1. The V and J ends lost 5 bases and 4 bases, in that order; junction bases with no gene match: 8. This CDR3 region has 15 residues. Germline loops: CDR1 LGHNA, CDR2 YSLEER. The CDR3 DNA follows: TGCGCCAGCAGCAAGGGACAGGGAGTCTCCTATGGCTACACCTTC. Its protein product is CASSKGQGVSYGYTF.

This clone has just a few counts. The CDR3 DNA reads as TGTGCCAGCAGCCAAGATTCCGGACAGATCAATGTTGGGGCCAACGTCCTGACTTTC. As protein: CASSQDSGQINVGANVLTF. V is TRBV3-1 (or the pseudogene TRBV3-2) and J is TRBJ2-6; perhaps TRBD1 as D (6 bases). CDR3 length: 19 residues. V lost 0 bases and J lost 3, with 18 bases in between. Germline assignment: CDR1 LGHDT and CDR2 YNNKEL (reference sequence).

The chain couples TRBV6-5 to TRBJ1-2, with 7 bases that match TRBD1. The CDR3 has 15 amino acids. The V gene's germline CDR1 is MNHEY and CDR2 SVGAGI. J gave up 2 bases and V 6 bases, and 9 bases lay outside the gene matches. CDR3 DNA sequence: TGTGCCAGCAGGCAAACGGACAGGTCAAACTATGGCTACACCTTC. It translates to CASRQTDRSNYGYTF.

This clone was counted between two and nine times. V usage is TRBV10-3 and J usage is TRBJ1-6; 8 nucleotides match TRBD1. CDR3 length: 13 residues. J was trimmed by 6 bases and V by 9 bases; bases with no gene match: 4. CDR1 ENHRY and CDR2 SYGVKD come from the germline V gene. CDR3 DNA sequence: TGTGCCATGGGCGGACAGGGTAATTCACCCCTCCACTTT. This translates into CAMGGQGNSPLHF.

Ten or more counts support this clone. The chain links TRBV19 to TRBJ1-2; D possibly corresponds to TRBD1 (5 bases). Germline V gene data show CDR1 as LNHDA and CDR2 as SQIVND (reference sequence). This CDR3 spans 15 amino acids. V lost 5 bases and J lost 4, with 17 bases in between. For the CDR3, the DNA is TGTGCCAGTAGTGGGGCAGGTCTTTTAGCCTATGGCTACACCTTC. Translating it yields CASSGAGLLAYGYTF.

The V call is TRBV19, the J call TRBJ1-3; tentatively, D is TRBD1 (5 bases). CDR3 size: 16 residues. Per germline, CDR1 LNHDA and CDR2 SQIVND (reference sequence). V was trimmed by 4 bases and J by 4 bases, leaving 17 bases between them. The CDR3 nucleotides read TGTGCCAGTAGTACCGACAGATACCCTCGGGGAAACACCATATATTTT. This encodes CASSTDRYPRGNTIYF.

J is TRBJ2-1 and V is TRBV10-1; TRBD2 aligns across 7 bases. Germline CDR1 and CDR2: WNHNN and SYGVQD (reference sequence). J gave up 7 bases and V 0 bases, and 12 bases lay outside the gene matches. This CDR3 has 17 amino acids. The CDR3 region is CASSESWASGLMNEQFF. DNA of the CDR3: TGCGCCAGCAGTGAGTCTTGGGCTAGCGGACTTATGAATGAGCAGTTCTTC.

The chain uses TRBV11-2 and TRBJ2-3; possible D gene TRBD2, 6 bases. V dropped 1 base and J dropped 5 bases, with 16 bases sitting between them. The CDR3 is 16 amino acids. Per germline, CDR1 SGHAT and CDR2 FQNNGV. The CDR3 protein is CASSLGRRSGGDTQYF. The CDR3 DNA sequence: TGTGCCAGCAGCTTAGGACGGAGGTCCGGGGGAGATACGCAGTATTTT.

This clone was found many times. This chain connects TRBV5-1 to TRBJ1-1; D is perhaps TRBD1 (6 bases). CDR1 and CDR2 (germline): SGHRS, YFSETQ. Trimming removed 5 bases at V and 1 base at J, with 15 bases between. The CDR3 extends over 15 amino acids. The CDR3 region is CASRETDRPNTEAFF. CDR3 in DNA: TGCGCCAGCAGGGAGACAGACAGGCCGAACACTGAAGCTTTCTTT.

This chain connects TRBV7-9 to TRBJ2-7, with a possible D match to TRBD2 (6 bases). Germline assignment: CDR1 SEHNR and CDR2 FQNEAQ (reference sequence). The ends were cut back, 5 bases at V and 8 bases at J, with 22 bases in the middle. The CDR3 length is 15 residues. CDR3 sequence reads: CASSPSGTGGGQQYF. Here the CDR3 DNA reads TGTGCCAGCAGCCCCTCCGGGACCGGAGGAGGGCAGCAGTACTTC.

The rearrangement uses TRBV9 and TRBJ1-3; weak D call: TRBD1 (5 bases). CDR1 and CDR2 from the germline V gene are SGDLS and YYNGEE. The CDR3 loop spans 16 amino acids. V lost 0 bases to trimming and J lost 0 bases, with 10 bases between them. CDR3 region: CASSVALRGSGNTIYF. CDR3 nucleotide sequence: TGTGCCAGCAGCGTAGCTCTAAGGGGCTCTGGAAACACCATATATTTT.

The J gene is TRBJ2-3, the V gene TRBV13, with TRBD2 as a possible D gene (6 bases). Germline-derived CDR1 and CDR2 are PRHDT and FYEKMQ (reference sequence). Trimming stripped 3 bases from V and 8 bases from J, with 15 bases between. CDR3 length: 14 residues. The chain's CDR3 is CASSLGGAGGTQYF. Here the CDR3 DNA reads TGTGCCAGCAGCTTGGGCGGGGCCGGGGGTACGCAGTATTTT.

The chain's CDR3 is CASSSDRDEKLFF. In DNA form, the CDR3 reads TGTGCCAGCAGCTCGGACAGGGATGAAAAACTGTTTTTT. The chain employs TRBV7-8 and TRBJ1-4; 8 nucleotides match TRBD1. V dropped 4 bases and J dropped 6; count of bases not matched to a gene: 1. Germline CDR1 reads SGHVS; CDR2 reads FQNEAQ. The CDR3 consists of 13 residues.

J is TRBJ2-7 and V is TRBV28; 7 bases line up with TRBD1. The V gene end was trimmed by 7 bases and the J gene end by 5 bases; junction bases not matched to a gene: 11. CDR3 length: 14 residues. Germline V gene data show CDR1 as MDHEN and CDR2 as SYDVKM. Here the CDR3 reads CASTRQGQRDEQYF. CDR3 nucleotides: TGTGCCAGCACTCGACAGGGTCAGAGGGACGAGCAGTACTTC.

The gene calls are TRBV7-3 and TRBJ2-7; 9 bases are a match to TRBD1. The V and J ends lost 3 bases and 6 bases, in that order; junction bases with no gene match: 12. The germline CDR1 and CDR2 sequences are SGHTA and FQGTGA. This CDR3 comprises 16 residues. The CDR3 region is CASSFAGTGSYGEQYF. The CDR3 DNA sequence: TGTGCCAGCAGCTTCGCCGGGACAGGGTCATATGGCGAGCAGTACTTC.

The rearrangement joins TRBV5-1 to TRBJ2-1; possibly TRBD1 for D (5 bases). This CDR3 is 15 amino acids long. Trimming pared 0 bases from V and 2 bases from J, leaving 9 bases between. In germline, CDR1 is SGHRS, CDR2 YFSETQ. The CDR3 protein is CASSLEGLAYNEQFF. Here the CDR3 DNA reads TGCGCCAGCAGCTTGGAGGGGCTGGCCTACAATGAGCAGTTCTTC.

DNA of the CDR3: TGTGCCAGCAGTGAGACGGGGGGTGGAACTGAAGCTTTCTTT. It codes for CASSETGGGTEAFF. The chain employs TRBV9 and TRBJ1-1; D might be TRBD1 (5 bases). Trimming took off 5 bases at V and 5 bases at J, with 16 bases between the two ends. Looked up from germline, CDR1 is SGDLS and CDR2 is YYNGEE. CDR3 length: 14 residues.

The V and J genes are TRBV11-2 and TRBJ2-3, with a weak D call TRBD1 (6 bases). Trimming shortened V by 5 bases and J by 2 bases, and 23 bases separated the two germline ends. The CDR3 contains 18 residues. Germline V lookup: CDR1 SGHAT, CDR2 FQNNGV. The chain's CDR3 is CASSPAALWGQHTDTQYF. Here the CDR3 DNA reads TGTGCCAGCAGCCCGGCGGCGTTGTGGGGGCAACACACAGATACGCAGTATTTT.